The sequence of this T cell receptor beta chain was determined in a study of shared T cell receptors in the human thymus. Using immunoSEQ multiplex PCR, the repertoire was profiled, and TCRdb retains in-frame clones only, with some absent. Here the sample spans 550,000 to 800,000 clones, roughly 88% being singletons. CDR1 is MDHEN and CDR2 is SYDVKM in the germline V gene. V was trimmed by 7 bases and J by 0 bases, leaving 22 bases between them. The CDR3 loop spans 17 amino acids. Separately, the same data were catalogued under a study of human thymus T cells.

This receptor was taken from a girl under two years old with a congenital heart defect. Input material: thymocytes. The V call is TRBV28, the J call TRBJ2-7; tentative D call: TRBD1 (6 bases). The CDR3 here is CASTRPRGRGFSYEQYF. DNA for the CDR3: TGTGCCAGCACCCGCCCCAGGGGCAGGGGTTTCTCCTACGAGCAGTACTTC.